Detailed here is one TCR beta chain. Its antigen is unknown. These data originate in a study of T cells in localized non-small cell lung cancer. Findings of the study overall: Only one tumor region went through sequencing, so heterogeneity may still be there. Compared with tumor, uninvolved adjacent lung displayed greater T cell clonality, ranking highest overall.

Data came from immunoSEQ multiplex PCR; TCRdb stores just in-frame clones and leaves some out. The sample records roughly 21,000 clones, roughly 87% being singletons. The CDR3 contains 14 residues. The V gene end was trimmed by 5 bases and the J gene end by 4 bases; junction bases not matched to a gene: 2. The germline gives CDR1 SGDLS, CDR2 YYNGEE. The TCR sequence derives from a male donor older than 55 with stage II lung adenocarcinoma. Sequencing was performed on peripheral blood mononuclear cells, taken before any cancer treatment. The chain employs TRBV9 and TRBJ2-1; 11 nucleotides agree with TRBD2. The CDR3 reads CASSRTSGYNEQFF. The CDR3 nucleotides are TGTGCCAGCAGTCGGACTAGCGGGTACAATGAGCAGTTCTTC. Combining the CDR3 with reference TRBV9 and TRBJ2-1 gives the whole variable domain DSGVTQTPKHLITATGQRVTLRCSPRSGDLSVYWYQQSLDQGLQFLIQYYNGEERAKGNILERFSAQQFPDLHSELNLSSLELGDSALYFCASSRTSGYNEQFFGPGTRLTVL.